This T cell receptor beta chain stems from a study of human T cells and chemical hapten exposure. For the study at large: The patients were mostly female; they had alopecia areata, totalis or universalis. It was small differences in pooled library volume that mainly caused per-sample TCR yields to vary.

The time point was: pre-sensitization, week 0. The sample's treatment: therapeutic diphenylcyclopropenone sensitization with weekly scalp DPC. Whole-study findings and limits: Expanded TCRs clustered into significantly more large CDR3 similarity groups than controls, the analysis revealed.

Individual cDNA molecules received unique molecular identifiers in the library. MiXCR, run by TCRdb on the RACE reads, gives a single entry per CDR3 protein. The sample includes roughly 260,000 distinct CDR3 sequences, 8.6% seen only once; the top ten take around 2.5%. To note about this clonotype: Its antigen is still unknown.

The material was whole blood, obtained in connection with sensitization to the hapten diphenylcyclopropenone (DPC). This TCR came from a middle-aged woman with alopecia areata. Some clones in this sample may be carry-over from other donors' samples.

The CDR3 nucleotides are TGTGCCAGCAGCGGGGGGGAGAATGAAAAACTGTTTTTT. This encodes CASSGGENEKLFF. The chain employs TRBV7-2 and TRBJ1-4; TRBD1 might be the D (5 bases). The CDR3 runs 13 residues. V dropped 5 bases and J dropped 5 bases, with 9 bases sitting between them. Germline V gene lookup returns CDR1 SGHTA and CDR2 FQGNSA.